This entry features one T cell receptor beta chain sequence. Its antigen is as yet unknown. This entry belongs to a study of CD8 T cells in Susac syndrome. RNA totalling roughly 0.45 to 1 ug underwent reverse transcription with random hexamers. TCRdb fed the immunoSEQ multiplex PCR reads into MiXCR, producing one record per CDR3 protein. The sample lists about 84,000 distinct CDR3 sequences; around 96% were seen once. The germline V gene has CDR1 MGHRA and CDR2 YSYEKL. This CDR3 region has 14 residues. V was pared by 3 bases and J by 1 base, with 3 bases of the junction left unmatched. Study observations and caveats: In TEMRA cells and active patients, CD8+ clonal expansion in Susac reached its peak.

The rearrangement links TRBV4-1 to TRBJ2-7, with TRBD1 matching 7 bases. The sample taken for sequencing was CD8+ T cells from PBMCs. This clonotype was sampled from a human donor with Susac syndrome. CDR3 sequence reads: CASSHRQGSYEQYV. The CDR3, as DNA: TGCGCCAGCAGCCACAGACAGGGTTCCTACGAGCAGTACGTC.